The next 16 T cell receptor beta chains were all read from a single sample in a study of blood T cell repertoires in COVID-19. The method was immunoSEQ multiplex PCR; TCRdb's version includes in-frame clones alone and lacks a portion of them. The sample gives approximately 500,000 clones, 85% to 90% of which show up once; about 1% is in the top ten. Sequencing was carried out using peripheral blood. Receptors were obtained from a young man with COVID-19, enrolled during active disease.

The chain links TRBV27 to TRBJ1-2, with 8 bases fitting TRBD1. CDR3 length equals 13 residues. CDR1 is MNHEY, CDR2 SMNVEV, per germline (reference sequence). The trim removed 6 bases at V and 3 bases at J, leaving 3 bases unmatched. The CDR3: CASRRQGHYGYTF. CDR3 DNA sequence: TGTGCCAGCAGACGACAGGGGCACTATGGCTACACCTTC.

The V gene is TRBV2, the J gene TRBJ2-3; D ambiguous. CDR3 length: 11 residues. V lost 7 bases and J 4 bases, leaving 6 bases between the germline ends. The germline CDR1 and CDR2 sequences are SNHLY and FYNNEI. In DNA form, the CDR3 reads TGTGCCAGCATCTTGTCAGATACGCAGTATTTT. It translates to CASILSDTQYF.

V usage is TRBV27 and J usage is TRBJ2-7, with TRBD1 matching 10 bases. V lost 5 bases to trimming and J lost 6 bases; unmatched junction nucleotides: 10. The CDR3 runs 15 residues. CDR1 and CDR2 from the germline V gene are MNHEY and SMNVEV (reference sequence). In DNA form, the CDR3 reads TGTGCCAGCAGTCCAGACAGGGGGCGCCGAGGCGAGCAGTACTTC. This codes for CASSPDRGRRGEQYF.

The V call is TRBV6-5, the J call TRBJ2-7; 7 bases are shared with TRBD1. Germline assignment: CDR1 MNHEY and CDR2 SVGAGI. After removal of 7 bases from V and 1 base from J, the junction contained 10 bases not matched to a gene. The CDR3 runs 15 residues. Written as DNA, the CDR3 is TGTGCCAGCACTTGGGACAGCCTACCATCCTACGAGCAGTACTTC. It is translated as CASTWDSLPSYEQYF.

The rearrangement uses TRBV6-1 and TRBJ1-4; D is undetermined. This CDR3 has 15 amino acids. The germline gives CDR1 MNHNS, CDR2 SASEGT. V was trimmed by 2 bases and J by 8 bases, leaving 15 bases between them. The DNA for the CDR3 is TGTGCCAGCAGTGAAAGGAGGCCGGGAGTCGAAAAACTGTTTTTT. Translation gives CASSERRPGVEKLFF.

V usage is TRBV5-1 and J usage is TRBJ1-2, with 8 bases aligning to TRBD1. Germline V lookup: CDR1 SGHRS, CDR2 YFSETQ. V was pared by 5 bases and J by 4 bases, with 4 bases of the junction left unmatched. This CDR3 is built from 13 residues. DNA of the CDR3: TGCGCCAGCAGTCCGGACAGGGCCTATGGCTACACCTTC. Encoded protein: CASSPDRAYGYTF. Looking up the rest from reference TRBV5-1 and TRBJ1-2 gives the full variable domain: KAGVTQTPRYLIKTRGQQVTLSCSPISGHRSVSWYQQTPGQGLQFLFEYFSETQRNKGNFPGRFSGRQFSNSRSEMNVSTLELGDSALYLCASSPDRAYGYTFGSGTRLTVV.

The chain combines TRBV7-2 with TRBJ2-5; TRBD2 aligns across 12 bases. The CDR3 runs 16 residues. V shed 3 bases and J 4 bases; nucleotides not matched to a gene: 6. Germline CDR1 reads SGHTA; CDR2 reads FQGNSA. CDR3 region: CASSFGLAGIGETQYF. In nucleotides, the CDR3 is TGTGCCAGCAGCTTCGGACTAGCGGGAATAGGAGAGACCCAGTACTTC.

CDR3 DNA: TGTGCCAGCACCACAGGGGGAGATGGAAACACTGAAGCTTTCTTT. Its translation is CASTTGGDGNTEAFF. V is TRBV2 and J is TRBJ1-1; TRBD1 matches 8 bases. The germline V gene has CDR1 SNHLY and CDR2 FYNNEI. CDR3 length equals 15 residues. V gave up 7 bases and J gave up 2 bases; unmatched junction bases: 9.

This chain joins TRBV12-5 and TRBJ2-4, with a tentative D call TRBD2 (7 bases). V lost 0 bases and J 5 bases, leaving 20 bases between the germline ends. This CDR3 has 18 residues. Germline V gene data show CDR1 as LGHNT and CDR2 as FRNRAP. CDR3 DNA sequence: TGTGCTAGTGGTTTGGTTACCTGGGGGGGGCCCACGGAAAACATTCAGTACTTC. Amino acids: CASGLVTWGGPTENIQYF.

DNA for the CDR3: TGTGCCAGCACTATAGGGACAGGGGAACACACCGGGGAGCTGTTTTTT. It codes for CASTIGTGEHTGELFF. The rearrangement joins TRBV2 to TRBJ2-2; 10 positions match TRBD1. CDR1 and CDR2 from the germline V gene are SNHLY and FYNNEI. V was pared by 7 bases and J by 3 bases, with 8 bases of the junction left unmatched. CDR3 length equals 16 residues. Looking up the rest from reference TRBV2 and TRBJ2-2 gives the full variable domain: EPEVTQTPSHQVTQMGQEVILRCVPISNHLYFYWYRQILGQKVEFLVSFYNNEISEKSEIFDDQFSVERPDGSNFTLKIRSTKLEDSAMYFCASTIGTGEHTGELFFGEGSRLTVL.

The chain recombines TRBV24-1 with TRBJ2-7, with 11 bases aligning to TRBD2. Unmatched junction bases numbered 5, after V lost 4 bases and J lost 1 base. Germline CDR1 KGHDR, CDR2 SFDVKD. This CDR3 comprises 16 residues. The CDR3 loop reads CATSDSTSGRSYEQYF. CDR3 DNA: TGTGCCACCAGTGACTCAACTAGCGGGAGATCCTACGAGCAGTACTTC.

The chain carries TRBV9 and TRBJ1-1, with D possibly being TRBD1 (6 bases). Germline assignment: CDR1 SGDLS and CDR2 YYNGEE. Trimming cost V 0 bases and J 1 base, with 16 bases left between them. The CDR3 length is 17 residues. CDR3 bases: TGTGCCAGCAGCGTAGCTTTGGCAGGGGAGACGAACACTGAAGCTTTCTTT. It encodes CASSVALAGETNTEAFF.

This chain joins TRBV19 and TRBJ1-2; D is perhaps TRBD1 (5 bases). V was cut by 8 bases and J by 3 bases, with 13 bases left in between. Looked up from germline, CDR1 is LNHDA and CDR2 is SQIVND (reference sequence). The CDR3 loop spans 13 amino acids. The DNA for the CDR3 is TGTGCCAGTTCGATGCCGGGGGACTATGGCTACACCTTC. It translates to CASSMPGDYGYTF.

The V call is TRBV5-6, the J call TRBJ1-5, with 7 nucleotides matching TRBD1. V shed 5 bases, J shed 4 bases, and the junction held 6 bases outside the gene matches. The CDR3 totals 14 residues. Per the germline V gene, CDR1 is SGHDT and CDR2 is YYEEEE. The CDR3 DNA reads as TGTGCCAGCAGTACGGGACAGATAAATCAGCCCCAGCATTTT. This sequence encodes CASSTGQINQPQHF. Variable domain in full (rest from reference TRBV5-6 and TRBJ1-5): DAGVTQSPTHLIKTRGQQVTLRCSPKSGHDTVSWYQQALGQGPQFIFQYYEEEERQRGNFPDRFSGHQFPNYSSELNVNALLLGDSALYLCASSTGQINQPQHFGDGTRLSIL.

The J gene is TRBJ2-5, the V gene TRBV6-5, with D perhaps matching TRBD1 (5 bases). The CDR3 runs to 14 residues. Germline CDR1 is MNHEY and CDR2 is SVGAGI. With 2 bases removed from V and 6 bases from J, the gap between germline ends came to 13 bases. CDR3 amino acids: CASSYGQGKKTQYF. In DNA form, the CDR3 reads TGTGCCAGCAGTTACGGGCAGGGAAAGAAGACCCAGTACTTC.

V gene TRBV4-1 combines with J gene TRBJ2-3; 9 nucleotides match TRBD2. Trimming at V came to 1 base and at J to 1 base, leaving 6 bases not matched to a gene. The CDR3 contains 17 residues. Germline CDR1 is MGHRA and CDR2 is YSYEKL. The CDR3 sequence is CASSQGRVAGGTDTQYF. The CDR3 DNA reads as TGCGCCAGCAGCCAAGGCCGGGTAGCGGGGGGCACAGATACGCAGTATTTT.